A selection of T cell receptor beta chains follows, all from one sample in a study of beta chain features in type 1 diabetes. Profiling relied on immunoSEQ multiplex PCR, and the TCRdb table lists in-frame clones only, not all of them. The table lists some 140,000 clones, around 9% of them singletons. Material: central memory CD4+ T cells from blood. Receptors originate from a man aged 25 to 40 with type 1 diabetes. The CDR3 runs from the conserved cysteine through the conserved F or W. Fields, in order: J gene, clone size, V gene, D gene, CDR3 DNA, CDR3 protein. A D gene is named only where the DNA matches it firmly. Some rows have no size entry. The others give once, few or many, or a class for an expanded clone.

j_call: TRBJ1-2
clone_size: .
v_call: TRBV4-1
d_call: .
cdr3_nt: TGCGCCAGCAGCCAAAGGGGGGGGCAGAAAAACTATGGCTACACCTTC
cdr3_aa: CASSQRGGQKNYGYTF

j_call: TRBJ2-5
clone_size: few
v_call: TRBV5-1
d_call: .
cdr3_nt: TGCGCCAGCAGCTTGACAGCTCAAGAGACCCAGTACTTC
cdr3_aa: CASSLTAQETQYF

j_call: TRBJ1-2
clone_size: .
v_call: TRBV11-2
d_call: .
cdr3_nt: TGTGCCAGCAGCCACAGGCCGCTGGGCCTCGGTGAAGGTGGCTACACCTTC
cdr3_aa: CASSHRPLGLGEGGYTF

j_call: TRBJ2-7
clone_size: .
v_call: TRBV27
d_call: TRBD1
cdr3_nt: TGTGCCAGCAGTTTCGCACCCGGACAGGGGGCGAGGGAGCAGTACTTC
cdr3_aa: CASSFAPGQGAREQYF

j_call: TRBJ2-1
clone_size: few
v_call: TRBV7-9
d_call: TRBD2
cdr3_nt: TGTGCCAGCAGCCCTCTGGCGGGGGGGCCTAATGAGCAGTTCTTC
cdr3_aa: CASSPLAGGPNEQFF

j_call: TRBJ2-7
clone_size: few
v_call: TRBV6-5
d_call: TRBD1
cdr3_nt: TGTGCCACCGGACGACAGGGGGGACACTACGAGCAGTACTTC
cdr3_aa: CATGRQGGHYEQYF

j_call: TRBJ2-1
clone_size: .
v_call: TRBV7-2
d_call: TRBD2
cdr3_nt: TGTGCCAGCAGCTCAGGACTAGCGGGGGGGCTGGATGAGCAGTTCTTC
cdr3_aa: CASSSGLAGGLDEQFF

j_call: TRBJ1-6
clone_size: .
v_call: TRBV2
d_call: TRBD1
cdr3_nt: TGTGCCAGCAGTGAAGGCTGGGACAGGAGGAATTCACCCCTCCACTTT
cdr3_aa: CASSEGWDRRNSPLHF

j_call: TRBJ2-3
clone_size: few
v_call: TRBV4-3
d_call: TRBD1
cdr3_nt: TGCGCCAGCAGCCTTTCCGGGACAGGGAGGGCAGATACGCAGTATTTT
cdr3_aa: CASSLSGTGRADTQYF

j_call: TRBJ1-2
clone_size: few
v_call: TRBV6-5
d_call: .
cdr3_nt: TGTGCCAGCAGTTCCCAGGGGGGCTACACCTTC
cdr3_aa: CASSSQGGYTF

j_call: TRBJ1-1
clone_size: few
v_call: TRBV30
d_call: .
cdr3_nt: TGTGCCTGGCACGCGGGTTGGTCCGAAGCTTTCTTT
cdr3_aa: CAWHAGWSEAFF

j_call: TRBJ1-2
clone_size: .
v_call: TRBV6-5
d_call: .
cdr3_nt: TGTGCCACGAGGGGGGGGATCTATGGCTACACCTTC
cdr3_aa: CATRGGIYGYTF

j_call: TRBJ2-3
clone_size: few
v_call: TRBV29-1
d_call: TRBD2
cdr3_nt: TGCAGCGTTGAAGAGGGAGGGTCGGATACGCAGTATTTT
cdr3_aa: CSVEEGGSDTQYF

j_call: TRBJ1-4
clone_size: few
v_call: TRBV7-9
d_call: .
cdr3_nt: TGTGCCAGCAGCTTAGGATATTCTTCCGGTGAAAAACTGTTTTTT
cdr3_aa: CASSLGYSSGEKLFF

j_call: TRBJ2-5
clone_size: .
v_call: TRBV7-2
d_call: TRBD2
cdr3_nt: TGTGCCAGCAGCTTAACAGCGGGGGACTCCGGGGGGTGGGGCCAGTACTTC
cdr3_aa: CASSLTAGDSGGWGQYF

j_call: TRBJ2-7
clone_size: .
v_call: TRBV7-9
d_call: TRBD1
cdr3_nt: TGTGCCAGCAGCTTAGGACAGGGGGAGTACGAGCAGTACTTC
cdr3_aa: CASSLGQGEYEQYF

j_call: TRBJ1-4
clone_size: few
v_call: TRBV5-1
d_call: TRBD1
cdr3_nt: TGCGCCAGCAGCTTGGCCGCAGGGGGAAATGAAAAACTGTTTTTT
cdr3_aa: CASSLAAGGNEKLFF

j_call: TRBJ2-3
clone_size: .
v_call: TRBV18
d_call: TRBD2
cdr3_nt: TGTGCCAGCTCGCTTTCTAGCGGCAGCACAGATACGCAGTATTTT
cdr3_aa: CASSLSSGSTDTQYF

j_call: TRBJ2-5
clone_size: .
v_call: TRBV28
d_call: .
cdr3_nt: TGTGCCAGCAGCCCGGGTCATGCTGAAGAGACCCAGTACTTC
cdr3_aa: CASSPGHAEETQYF

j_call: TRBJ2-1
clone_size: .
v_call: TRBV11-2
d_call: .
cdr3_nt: TGTGCCAGCAGCGGGGGGTGGGGTGAGCAGTTCTTC
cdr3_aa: CASSGGWGEQFF

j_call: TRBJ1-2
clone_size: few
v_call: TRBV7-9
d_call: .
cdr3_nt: TGTGCCAGCAGCCCAGACTATGGCTACACCTTC
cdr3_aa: CASSPDYGYTF

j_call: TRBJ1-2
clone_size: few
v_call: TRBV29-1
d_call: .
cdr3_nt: TGCAGCGTAGCCACAGACAACTATGGCTACACCTTC
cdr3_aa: CSVATDNYGYTF

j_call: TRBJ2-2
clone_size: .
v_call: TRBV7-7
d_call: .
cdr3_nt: TGTGCTAGCAGCCCTTTAGGAGCGGGGAACACCGGGGAGCTGTTTTTT
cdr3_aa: CASSPLGAGNTGELFF

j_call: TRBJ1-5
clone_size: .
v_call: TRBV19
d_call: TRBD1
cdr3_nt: TGTGCCAGTACAGGTCCGACAGGGGCGGGCAATCAGCCCCAGCATTTT
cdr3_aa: CASTGPTGAGNQPQHF

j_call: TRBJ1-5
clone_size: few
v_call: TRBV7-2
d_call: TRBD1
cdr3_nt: TGTGCCAGCAGCTTAGCGACAGGGGATCAGCCCCAGCATTTT
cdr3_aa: CASSLATGDQPQHF

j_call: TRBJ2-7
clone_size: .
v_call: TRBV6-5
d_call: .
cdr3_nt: TGTGCCGCCAGGACGGGAACCTACGAGCAGTACTTC
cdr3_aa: CAARTGTYEQYF

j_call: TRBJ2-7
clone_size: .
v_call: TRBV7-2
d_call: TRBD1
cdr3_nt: TGTGCCAGCAGCTTGGACAGGGACCACTACGAGCAGTACTTC
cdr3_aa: CASSLDRDHYEQYF

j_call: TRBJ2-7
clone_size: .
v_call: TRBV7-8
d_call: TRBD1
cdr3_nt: TGTGCCAGCAGCTATACTTCTGGACAGGCTTACGAGCAGTACTTC
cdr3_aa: CASSYTSGQAYEQYF

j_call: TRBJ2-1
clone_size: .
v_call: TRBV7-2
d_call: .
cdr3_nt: TGTGCCAGCAGCCCTCCACCGGGCGGGTCCTACAATGAGCAGTTCTTC
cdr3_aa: CASSPPPGGSYNEQFF

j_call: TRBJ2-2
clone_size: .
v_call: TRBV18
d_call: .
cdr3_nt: TGTGCCAGCTCACGGGACACCCCCAAGTCCGGGGAGCTGTTTTTT
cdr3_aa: CASSRDTPKSGELFF

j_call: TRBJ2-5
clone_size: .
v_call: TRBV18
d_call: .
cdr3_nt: TGTGCCAGCTCACCCAGGGTATACCAAGAGACCCAGTACTTC
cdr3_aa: CASSPRVYQETQYF

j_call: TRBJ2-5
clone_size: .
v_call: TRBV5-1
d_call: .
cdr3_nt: TGCGCCAGCAGCCCGGGACGGACAGTATTCCAAGAGACCCAGTACTTC
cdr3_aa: CASSPGRTVFQETQYF

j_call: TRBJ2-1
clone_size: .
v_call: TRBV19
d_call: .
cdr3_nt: TGTGCCAGTAGTTTTTTAGTTGGTGAGCAGTTCTTC
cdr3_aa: CASSFLVGEQFF

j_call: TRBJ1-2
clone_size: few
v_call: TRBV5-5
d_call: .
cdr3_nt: TGTGCCAGCAGCTTGGCTCGACACTCCTATGGCTACACCTTC
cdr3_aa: CASSLARHSYGYTF

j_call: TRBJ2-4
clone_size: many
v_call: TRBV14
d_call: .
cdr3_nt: TGTGCCAGCAGCCAAGGCAGGGGATCCATTCAGTACTTC
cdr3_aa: CASSQGRGSIQYF

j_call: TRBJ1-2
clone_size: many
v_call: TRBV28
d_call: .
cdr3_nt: TGTGCCAGCAGTACCGTCCGTACTTACACCTTC
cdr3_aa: CASSTVRTYTF

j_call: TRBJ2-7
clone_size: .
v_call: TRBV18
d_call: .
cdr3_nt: TGTGCCAGCTCACCAGCTGGGGGGAGTAGCTACGAGCAGTACTTC
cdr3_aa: CASSPAGGSSYEQYF

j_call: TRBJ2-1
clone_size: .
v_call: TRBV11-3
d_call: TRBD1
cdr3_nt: TGTGCCAGCAGCCTAGGCGCAGGGGGCAGGGGTGAGCAGTTCTTC
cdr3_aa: CASSLGAGGRGEQFF

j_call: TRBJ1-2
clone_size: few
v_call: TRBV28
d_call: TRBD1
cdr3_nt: TGTGCCAGCAGTCCGGGCGGGACAGGGTCAGAAGGCTATGGCTACACCTTC
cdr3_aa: CASSPGGTGSEGYGYTF

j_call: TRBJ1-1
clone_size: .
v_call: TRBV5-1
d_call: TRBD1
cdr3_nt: TGCGCCAGCAGCACTCCGGGACAGGGCCCATCTGAAGCTTTCTTT
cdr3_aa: CASSTPGQGPSEAFF

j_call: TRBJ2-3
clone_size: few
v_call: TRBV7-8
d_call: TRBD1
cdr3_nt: TGTGCCAGCAGCGAACAGGGGGCACTAGATACGCAGTATTTT
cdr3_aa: CASSEQGALDTQYF

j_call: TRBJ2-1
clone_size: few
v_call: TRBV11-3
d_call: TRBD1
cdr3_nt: TGTGCCAGCAGCGTACGACAGGGATCCTACAATGAGCAGTTCTTC
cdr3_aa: CASSVRQGSYNEQFF